These T cell receptor beta chains were read from a single sample in a study of cytomegalovirus exposure and HLA in healthy donors. Libraries were prepared by immunoSEQ multiplex PCR; TCRdb keeps only in-frame clonotypes and omits some of them. The table shows some 100,000 clones, with 65% to 80% occurring only once. The sequencing sample was made of PBMCs. The receptors stem from a woman aged 45-60 years in good health and CMV-seropositive. The CDR3 runs from the conserved cysteine through the conserved F or W. A D gene is named only where the DNA matches it firmly. Only part of the rows carry a size: once, few, many, or a class if the clone is expanded.

>TRBD1|NA|TRBV5-4|TRBJ1-1
CASSFRGRAFF
>TRBD2|NA|TRBV15|TRBJ2-5
CATSRGLANQETQYF
>NA|once|TRBV5-1|TRBJ1-4
CASTLAGVANEKLFF
>TRBD1|NA|TRBV2|NA
CASRQGPTYEQYF
>NA|few|TRBV9|TRBJ1-2
CASSGTDSLWDYGYTF
>TRBD2|once|TRBV7-9|TRBJ2-7
CSSSPLAGPTGEQYF
>NA|NA|TRBV25-1|TRBJ1-6
CASSEQNSPLHF
>NA|NA|TRBV15|TRBJ2-5
CATSRGGSQETQYF
>TRBD1|few|TRBV13|TRBJ2-1
CASSPGQDLNEQFF
>NA|NA|TRBV7-7|TRBJ1-5
CASSETVGGPQHF
>TRBD1|NA|TRBV5-4|TRBJ1-6
CASSDWDRNYNSPLHF
>TRBD2|NA|TRBV2|TRBJ2-5
CASRALAGETQYF
>NA|NA|TRBV5-1|TRBJ1-1
CASSSGTYIETEAFF
>TRBD1|few|TRBV5-4|TRBJ1-2
CASSSPTGGRYGYTF
>NA|NA|TRBV11-2|TRBJ1-1
CASSLTGNTEAFF
>NA|NA|TRBV19|TRBJ2-1
CASSIDLGLGAYNEQFF
>NA|NA|TRBV18|TRBJ1-1
CASSPNTMVTEAFF
>NA|NA|TRBV11-3|TRBJ1-1
CASSRTVATEAFF
>NA|NA|TRBV19|TRBJ2-1
CASSINSNEQFF
>TRBD2|NA|TRBV7-9|TRBJ2-1
CASSLLAGENEQFF
>NA|few|TRBV10-3|TRBJ1-1
CAISESAPTEAFF
>TRBD2|few|TRBV30|TRBJ2-5
CAWSVLRTSGTETQYF
>NA|NA|TRBV2|TRBJ1-1
CASNRGQDERAAFF
>TRBD1|NA|TRBV9|TRBJ2-7
CASSVGDRGDEQYF
>NA|NA|TRBV23-1|TRBJ1-5
CASTERNSRPNQPQHF
>TRBD1|NA|TRBV9|TRBJ2-7
CASSPSPGQMNSYEQYF
>TRBD2|once|TRBV4-2|TRBJ2-1
CASSQVLTGGVHEQFF
>NA|few|TRBV18|TRBJ2-1
CASHARGEDPYNEQFF
>NA|NA|TRBV21-1|TRBJ2-7
CASSERVSSYEQYF
>TRBD1|NA|TRBV10-1|TRBJ2-5
CASSSDRRETQYF
>NA|NA|TRBV5-4|TRBJ1-2
CASSLDQGRNYGYTF
>TRBD1|NA|TRBV9|TRBJ1-2
CASSPPAGQGGGYTF
>TRBD1|NA|TRBV13|TRBJ2-7
CASSLGDRALRYEQYF
>NA|NA|TRBV6-1|TRBJ1-2
CASSEPSSGTLSNYGYTF
>TRBD1|NA|TRBV4-1|TRBJ1-2
CASSPPTGDYGYTF
>NA|NA|TRBV4-1|TRBJ2-3
CASGWMRHTDTQYF
>TRBD1|NA|TRBV11-3|TRBJ2-7
CASSSPGQDYEQYF